This TCR beta chain stems from a study of blood T cells in healthy people across ages. Alongside a J-beta primer mix, a sample-barcoded 5' primer served in a second PCR lasting about 6 to 12 cycles. With 12 random nucleotides, a template-switch adaptor tagged each individual cDNA molecule. MiXCR, run by TCRdb on the 5' RACE reads, gives a single entry per CDR3 protein. The data contain some 780,000 distinct CDR3 sequences, roughly 50% of them singletons. The CDR3 extends over 17 amino acids. The V segment lost 7 bases and the J segment 0 bases; nucleotides outside the gene matches: 12. Germline CDR1 reads SGHTA; CDR2 reads FQGNSA. This clonotype was seen only a few times.

The chain recombines TRBV7-2 with TRBJ2-1, with TRBD2 matching 7 bases. The receptor comes from a man aged 35 to 55 in good health. The sample comprised blood. DNA of the CDR3: TGTGCCAGCACCCCGGGCCTAGCGGACCACTCCTACAATGAGCAGTTCTTC. Translation gives CASTPGLADHSYNEQFF.